These 16 T cell receptor beta chains were all obtained from the same sample, sequenced in a study of blood T cell repertoires in COVID-19. Some clones are missing from TCRdb's copy, which holds only in-frame ones; the method was immunoSEQ multiplex PCR. Here the sample spans 250,000 to 300,000 clones, more than 75% being singletons. The sequencing input was PBMCs or T cells enriched from blood (not recorded which). The receptor set was obtained from a middle-aged woman with acute COVID-19.

The V gene is TRBV2, the J gene TRBJ2-7; maybe TRBD2 (7 bases). The V and J ends lost 7 bases and 6 bases respectively, with 25 bases between them. CDR1 is SNHLY, CDR2 FYNNEI, per germline. This CDR3 has 16 amino acids. The CDR3 is CASKDPGEGVESEQYF. CDR3 DNA sequence: TGTGCCAGCAAGGATCCCGGGGAGGGGGTCGAGTCCGAGCAGTACTTC.

The rearrangement links TRBV5-4 to TRBJ2-7, with 10 nucleotides matching TRBD1. This CDR3 spans 17 amino acids. The germline CDR1 and CDR2 sequences are SGHNT and YYREEE (reference sequence). V was clipped by 4 bases and J by 5 bases; unmatched bases: 15. The CDR3, as DNA: TGTGCCAGCAGCATTACTATCTGGACAGGGGGAAAAAACGAGCAGTACTTC. Its translation is CASSITIWTGGKNEQYF.

V usage is TRBV4-1 and J usage is TRBJ2-5; 12 nucleotides line up with TRBD2. CDR1 and CDR2 from the germline V gene are MGHRA and YSYEKL. This CDR3 region has 17 residues. With 2 bases clipped from V and 2 bases from J, the junction kept 6 bases outside the gene matches. The CDR3 protein is CASSQNFLAGGQETQYF. The CDR3 DNA reads TGCGCCAGCAGCCAAAACTTTCTAGCGGGGGGGCAAGAGACCCAGTACTTC.

The gene calls are TRBV3-1 (or the pseudogene TRBV3-2) and TRBJ1-1, with D perhaps TRBD1 (5 bases). This CDR3 contains 15 residues. Per germline, CDR1 LGHDT and CDR2 YNNKEL (reference sequence). Trimming pared 0 bases from V and 2 bases from J, leaving 10 bases between. The CDR3 is CASSQDRGRNTEAFF. The CDR3 bases are TGTGCCAGCAGCCAAGATCGGGGGAGAAACACTGAAGCTTTCTTT.

The CDR3 here is CASSIGHQPQHF. Written as DNA, the CDR3 is TGTGCCAGTAGTATAGGGCATCAGCCCCAGCATTTT. This chain links TRBV19 with TRBJ1-5, with D unclear. Germline loops: CDR1 LNHDA, CDR2 SQIVND (reference sequence). The CDR3 is 12 amino acids. V was pared by 1 base and J by 5 bases, with 3 bases between. Full variable domain (rest looked up from reference TRBV19 and TRBJ1-5): DGGITQSPKYLFRKEGQNVTLSCEQNLNHDAMYWYRQDPGQGLRLIYYSQIVNDFQKGDIAEGYSVSREKKESFPLTVTSAQKNPTAFYLCASSIGHQPQHFGDGTRLSIL.

This chain uses TRBV5-1 with TRBJ2-1; the match to TRBD1 covers 7 bases. Germline V gene data show CDR1 as SGHRS and CDR2 as YFSETQ. This CDR3 has 16 residues. V trimming: 4 bases; J trimming: 5 bases; junction bases outside the gene matches: 12. The CDR3 nucleotides are TGCGCCAGCAGCCCACCCACAGGGGCCGTTAACAATGAGCAGTTCTTC. Its translation: CASSPPTGAVNNEQFF.

The chain has TRBV7-9 and TRBJ1-4; D ambiguous. This CDR3 spans 14 amino acids. Per the germline V gene, CDR1 is SEHNR and CDR2 is FQNEAQ (reference sequence). The germline V and J ends were trimmed by 3 bases and 8 bases, with 13 bases remaining between them. The CDR3: CASSLSKTEEKLFF. DNA for the CDR3: TGTGCCAGCAGCTTGAGCAAAACGGAGGAAAAACTGTTTTTT.

This rearrangement joins TRBV28 to TRBJ1-2; D uncertain. V lost 7 bases to trimming and J lost 4 bases, with 13 bases between them. This CDR3 has 13 residues. Per germline, CDR1 MDHEN and CDR2 SYDVKM. For the CDR3, the DNA is TGTGCCAGCAACGGAGGGCTCTCCTATGGCTACACCTTC. It translates to CASNGGLSYGYTF.

This clone has only one observation. The rearrangement joins TRBV28 to TRBJ2-7; weak D call: TRBD2 (5 bases). V was trimmed by 3 bases and J by 7 bases, leaving 16 bases between them. Germline V gives CDR1 MDHEN, CDR2 SYDVKM. CDR3 length: 14 residues. CDR3 amino acids: CASSFRERLGEQYF. The CDR3 coding sequence is TGTGCCAGCAGTTTTCGGGAACGCCTGGGAGAGCAGTACTTC.

The J gene is TRBJ1-4, the V gene TRBV30, with D possibly being TRBD1 (6 bases). The CDR3 is 12 residues long. The V gene lost 3 bases and the J gene lost 9 bases, with 11 bases spanning the gap. Germline loops: CDR1 GTSNPN, CDR2 SVGIG (reference sequence). The CDR3 DNA is TGTGCCTGGAGCTCAGGACAGAAAAAACTGTTTTTT. It yields the protein CAWSSGQKKLFF.

This sequence joins TRBV4-1 and TRBJ1-3; no firm D call. Trimming shortened V by 4 bases and J by 1 base, and 5 bases separated the two germline ends. Germline V gives CDR1 MGHRA, CDR2 YSYEKL. The CDR3 is made up of 13 amino acids. The CDR3 protein is CASSRASGNTIYF. The CDR3 DNA follows: TGCGCCAGCAGCCGAGCTTCTGGAAACACCATATATTTT.

The genes are TRBV7-8 and TRBJ2-1, with a tentative D call TRBD2 (5 bases). CDR1 SGHVS and CDR2 FQNEAQ come from the germline V gene. With 5 bases removed from V and 12 bases from J, the gap between germline ends came to 14 bases. This CDR3 contains 12 residues. The CDR3 DNA sequence: TGTGCCAGCAGCCCTGAACTAGAGACGCAGTTCTTC. As protein: CASSPELETQFF.

The sample holds a few counts of this clone. The genes are TRBV14 and TRBJ2-3; D is perhaps TRBD1 (5 bases). Germline V CDR1 and CDR2: SGHDN, FVKESK. This CDR3 has 16 amino acids. The V and J ends lost 0 bases and 4 bases respectively, with 14 bases between them. The CDR3 sequence: CASSQDDSPFADTQYF. The DNA of the CDR3 is TGTGCCAGCAGCCAAGATGACAGTCCTTTCGCAGATACGCAGTATTTT.

V usage is TRBV3-1 (or the pseudogene TRBV3-2) and J usage is TRBJ1-2; weak D call: TRBD1 (5 bases). V lost 2 bases to trimming and J lost 3 bases, with 7 bases between them. This CDR3 spans 13 amino acids. CDR1 and CDR2 (germline): LGHDT, YNNKEL (reference sequence). The CDR3 DNA is TGTGCCAGCAGCCAACAGGGATACTATGGCTACACCTTC. This codes for CASSQQGYYGYTF.

The rearrangement joins TRBV6-4 to TRBJ1-5, with D tentatively TRBD1 (6 bases). The CDR3 extends over 18 amino acids. Germline CDR1 and CDR2: MRHNA and SNTAGT. Trimming removed 0 bases at V and 5 bases at J, with 20 bases between. The CDR3 loop is CASSDSSWAGESYQPQHF. The CDR3 bases are TGTGCCAGCAGTGACTCTTCCTGGGCAGGGGAAAGTTATCAGCCCCAGCATTTT.

This clone was seen once. The rearrangement uses TRBV4-1 and TRBJ1-3, with D hard to call. Germline V CDR1 and CDR2: MGHRA, YSYEKL. Trimming left V 3 bases short and J 2 bases short, with 14 bases between. The CDR3 consists of 16 residues. CDR3 amino acids: CASSQSTITTGNTIYF. The CDR3 region has the DNA TGCGCCAGCAGCCAGTCGACAATTACCACTGGAAACACCATATATTTT.